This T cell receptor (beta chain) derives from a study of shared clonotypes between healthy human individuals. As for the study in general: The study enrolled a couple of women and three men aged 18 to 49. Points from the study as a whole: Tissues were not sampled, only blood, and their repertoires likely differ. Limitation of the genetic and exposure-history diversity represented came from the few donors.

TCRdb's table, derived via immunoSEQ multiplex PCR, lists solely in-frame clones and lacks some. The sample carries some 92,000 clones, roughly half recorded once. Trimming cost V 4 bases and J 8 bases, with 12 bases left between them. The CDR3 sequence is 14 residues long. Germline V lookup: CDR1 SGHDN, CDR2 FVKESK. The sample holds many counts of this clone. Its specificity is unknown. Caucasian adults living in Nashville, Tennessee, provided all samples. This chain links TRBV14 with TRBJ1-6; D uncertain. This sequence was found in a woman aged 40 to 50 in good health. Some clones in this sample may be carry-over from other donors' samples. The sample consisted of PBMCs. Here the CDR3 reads CASSPNRGYSPLHF. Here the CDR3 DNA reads TGTGCCAGCAGCCCGAATAGAGGGTATTCACCCCTCCACTTT.